Listed here are 19 T cell receptor beta chains from one sample, sequenced in a study of cytomegalovirus exposure and HLA in healthy donors. 60 Vbeta and 13 Jbeta primers were used in PCR. Sequenced by immunoSEQ multiplex PCR; TCRdb stores in-frame clones only, minus some. The sample lists about 170,000 clones, around 78% seen once, with less than 1% in the top ten. Sequencing was carried out using PBMCs. The source is a female donor in good health and CMV-seronegative.

The V gene is TRBV11-2, the J gene TRBJ1-1, with D maybe TRBD1 (5 bases). V lost 4 bases and J 2 bases, leaving 17 bases between the germline ends. This CDR3 has 16 residues. Germline CDR1 SGHAT, CDR2 FQNNGV. This chain's CDR3 is CASSSPSRVRNTEAFF. The CDR3 region has the DNA TGTGCCAGCAGCTCTCCCTCCAGGGTCAGAAACACTGAAGCTTTCTTT.

The chain carries TRBV6-5 and TRBJ1-1; D not resolved. The CDR3 has 15 amino acids. Germline CDR1 reads MNHEY; CDR2 reads SVGAGI. V lost 2 bases and J 0 bases, leaving 10 bases between the germline ends. The CDR3 sequence is CASSYRGFMNTEAFF. In nucleotides, the CDR3 is TGTGCCAGCAGTTACCGGGGTTTCATGAACACTGAAGCTTTCTTT.

The count of this clone is one. V gene TRBV7-2 combines with J gene TRBJ2-7; 9 bases line up with TRBD1. Germline loops: CDR1 SGHTA, CDR2 FQGNSA. Unmatched junction bases numbered 5, after V lost 5 bases and J lost 9 bases. This CDR3 has 12 amino acids. The CDR3 bases are TGTGCCAGCAGCCTCACAGGGGGCACGCAGTACTTC. It translates to CASSLTGGTQYF.

This clone showed up just once. The chain links TRBV10-3 to TRBJ2-3; TRBD2 agrees at 7 bases. Trimming removed 2 bases from V and 6 bases from J; junction bases left unmatched: 2. The CDR3 extends over 13 amino acids. Per germline, CDR1 ENHRY and CDR2 SYGVKD. CDR3 nucleotide sequence: TGTGCCATCAGTGAGGCGGGAGTGGATACGCAGTATTTT. It translates to CAISEAGVDTQYF.

The rearrangement joins TRBV10-3 to TRBJ2-1; no firm D call. Per germline, CDR1 ENHRY and CDR2 SYGVKD. This CDR3 spans 15 amino acids. V gave up 2 bases and J gave up 2 bases, with 10 bases separating them. CDR3 region: CAISEGVPPYNEQFF. CDR3 coding DNA: TGTGCCATCAGTGAGGGAGTCCCCCCCTACAATGAGCAGTTCTTC.

The chain has TRBV9 and TRBJ2-1, with unresolved D. The CDR3 is made up of 14 amino acids. Trimming took 4 bases from V and 4 from J, leaving 12 bases between them. CDR1 and CDR2 from the germline V gene are SGDLS and YYNGEE. The DNA of the CDR3 is TGTGCCAGCAGCCCGCTAGGCAGATACAATGAGCAGTTCTTC. It yields the protein CASSPLGRYNEQFF.

This chain joins TRBV6-6 and TRBJ2-7; D is possibly TRBD2 (6 bases). The CDR3 has 14 residues. Germline V gene data show CDR1 as MNHNY and CDR2 as SVGAGI (reference sequence). The V gene lost 9 bases and the J gene lost 3 bases, with 18 bases spanning the gap. The CDR3 nucleotides are TGTGCCAGTTTACACGGGACTGGAGACTACGAGCAGTACTTC. The encoded protein is CASLHGTGDYEQYF.

About this clone: A read error may produce the germline difference seen at one junction end. The V gene is TRBV7-9, the J gene TRBJ2-5; D call uncertain. The germline gives CDR1 SEHNR, CDR2 FQNEAQ (reference sequence). CDR3 length: 13 amino acids. The CDR3 loop is CSSSRHLEETQYF. The DNA for the CDR3 is TGTTCCAGCAGCCGTCACTTGGAAGAGACCCAGTACTTC.

This sequence joins TRBV19 and TRBJ2-6; D gene uncertain. V lost 1 base, J lost 7 bases, and 14 bases lay in between. The CDR3 runs 16 residues. Germline CDR1 is LNHDA and CDR2 is SQIVND (reference sequence). The CDR3 region is CASSIAPRHVANVLTF. The CDR3 DNA reads as TGTGCCAGTAGTATAGCGCCGCGGCACGTAGCCAACGTCCTGACTTTC. Complete variable domain (other parts from reference TRBV19 and TRBJ2-6): DGGITQSPKYLFRKEGQNVTLSCEQNLNHDAMYWYRQDPGQGLRLIYYSQIVNDFQKGDIAEGYSVSREKKESFPLTVTSAQKNPTAFYLCASSIAPRHVANVLTFGAGSRLTVL.

The CDR3 is CASSVPSSGSFYNEQFF. For the CDR3, the DNA is TGTGCCAGCAGTGTCCCAAGTAGCGGGAGTTTCTACAATGAGCAGTTCTTC. The rearrangement joins TRBV2 to TRBJ2-1; 9 bases line up with TRBD2. The CDR3 spans 17 residues. The ends lost 4 bases at V and 3 bases at J; junction bases unmatched: 10. CDR1 is SNHLY, CDR2 FYNNEI, per germline. Full variable domain (remainder filled in from reference TRBV2 and TRBJ2-1): EPEVTQTPSHQVTQMGQEVILRCVPISNHLYFYWYRQILGQKVEFLVSFYNNEISEKSEIFDDQFSVERPDGSNFTLKIRSTKLEDSAMYFCASSVPSSGSFYNEQFFGPGTRLTVL.

This clone was picked up a small number of times. V is TRBV19 and J is TRBJ2-3; 9 bases line up with TRBD1. V was pared by 4 bases and J by 7 bases, with 6 bases of the junction left unmatched. The CDR3 is 14 amino acids. Germline V gene sequence: CDR1 LNHDA, CDR2 SQIVND (reference sequence). CDR3 sequence (DNA): TGTGCCAGTAGTACCGGGACAGGGTTGAATACGCAGTATTTT. Translating gives CASSTGTGLNTQYF.

The genes are TRBV19 and TRBJ1-1; D possibly corresponds to TRBD1 (6 bases). CDR3 length: 14 amino acids. The germline V gene has CDR1 LNHDA and CDR2 SQIVND (reference sequence). V gave up 5 bases and J gave up 1 base, with 11 bases separating them. This CDR3 reads CASSSGVANTEAFF. The CDR3 region has the DNA TGTGCCAGTAGTTCAGGGGTGGCGAACACTGAAGCTTTCTTT. The whole variable domain, filled in from reference TRBV19 and TRBJ1-1, reads DGGITQSPKYLFRKEGQNVTLSCEQNLNHDAMYWYRQDPGQGLRLIYYSQIVNDFQKGDIAEGYSVSREKKESFPLTVTSAQKNPTAFYLCASSSGVANTEAFFGQGTRLTVV.

The gene calls are TRBV4-2 and TRBJ2-5; 11 bases fit TRBD2. V lost 4 bases and J lost 1; bases outside the gene matches: 11. The CDR3 consists of 18 residues. Germline V gene sequence: CDR1 LGHNA, CDR2 YNFKEQ. The CDR3 protein is CASSREAGTSGSQETQYF. DNA of the CDR3: TGTGCCAGCAGCCGGGAAGCTGGGACTAGCGGATCCCAAGAGACCCAGTACTTC.

CDR3 coding DNA: TGTGCCAGCAGCTCGCGACAGGAGAAGGCTGAAGCTTTCTTT. Residues: CASSSRQEKAEAFF. The chain joins TRBV9 to TRBJ1-1, with D possibly TRBD1 on 6 matching bases. The germline CDR1 and CDR2 sequences are SGDLS and YYNGEE. This CDR3 region has 14 residues. The V gene lost 4 bases and the J gene lost 6 bases, with 16 bases spanning the gap.

The chain uses TRBV4-2 and TRBJ2-1; 13 nucleotides line up with TRBD2. CDR1 LGHNA and CDR2 YNFKEQ come from the germline V gene. This CDR3 is built from 16 residues. Trimming cost V 4 bases and J 5 bases; bases outside gene matches: 5. DNA of the CDR3: TGTGCCAGCAGCCCCATGGGACTAGCGGGAAACAATGAGCAGTTCTTC. This gives the protein CASSPMGLAGNNEQFF.

This clone has a handful of counts. This chain connects TRBV4-2 to TRBJ2-3; 7 bases fit TRBD2. The CDR3 is 15 residues long. The germline V gene has CDR1 LGHNA and CDR2 YNFKEQ. V was clipped by 1 base and J by 4 bases; unmatched bases: 5. The CDR3 loop reads CASSQVSGMSDTQYF. Here the CDR3 DNA reads TGTGCCAGCAGCCAAGTCAGCGGGATGTCAGATACGCAGTATTTT.

The chain has TRBV7-9 and TRBJ2-5; D unclear. V shed 1 base and J shed 7 bases, with 13 bases lying between them. The V gene's germline CDR1 is SEHNR and CDR2 FQNEAQ (reference sequence). CDR3 length: 14 residues. CDR3 amino acids: CASSLEVGVPTQYF. The DNA of the CDR3 is TGTGCCAGCAGCTTAGAAGTCGGAGTTCCGACCCAGTACTTC. Full variable domain (remainder filled in from reference TRBV7-9 and TRBJ2-5): DTGVSQNPRHKITKRGQNVTFRCDPISEHNRLYWYRQTLGQGPEFLTYFQNEAQLEKSRLLSDRFSAERPKGSFSTLEIQRTEQGDSAMYLCASSLEVGVPTQYFGPGTRLLVL.

This clone was seen more than once but under ten times. The same CDR3 also results from other DNA sequences found in this sample. The V call is TRBV5-1, the J call TRBJ2-5, with D tentatively TRBD2 (6 bases). The germline V and J ends were trimmed by 0 bases and 2 bases, with 8 bases remaining between them. Per germline, CDR1 SGHRS and CDR2 YFSETQ. The CDR3 runs to 14 residues. CDR3 nucleotide sequence: TGCGCCAGCAGCTTGGGGGGAGGACAAGAGACCCAGTACTTC. Amino acids: CASSLGGGQETQYF.

The chain carries TRBV29-1 and TRBJ2-1; weak D call: TRBD2 (5 bases). With 4 bases removed from V and 4 bases from J, the gap between germline ends came to 8 bases. The CDR3 sequence is 12 residues long. Germline V lookup: CDR1 SQVTM, CDR2 ANQGSEA. In DNA, the CDR3 is TGCAGCGTTGGACTAAAGTACAATGAGCAGTTCTTC. Amino acid sequence: CSVGLKYNEQFF.